The following is a T cell receptor beta chain sequence with its context. Per germline, CDR1 LGHDT and CDR2 YNNKEL (reference sequence). The V end was cut by 4 bases, the J end by 3 bases, with 13 bases between. This CDR3 is 14 amino acids long. Noted treatment: some 19 received Ad26.COV2.S at low or high dose, single or two shots; about 5 received placebo; per-sample allocation not given. The investigators took samples on day 63 after the first vaccine or placebo injection. The source of the sample is a study of Ad26.COV2.S vaccination and SARS-CoV-2 variants. Measured with immunoSEQ multiplex PCR; TCRdb has only the in-frame clones, and not every one. Among roughly 500,000 clones, 87% were seen once, and the ten largest hold 10% to 15%.

This sequence was found in a person aged 18-65 years who received the Ad26.COV2.S COVID-19 vaccine or a placebo. Sequencing was performed on peripheral blood, taken in a trial of Ad26.COV2.S vaccine versus placebo. V and J are TRBV3-1 (or the pseudogene TRBV3-2) and TRBJ2-7, with D perhaps given as TRBD1 or TRBD2 (5 bases each). CDR3 DNA: TGTGCCAGCAGCCTTTGGGACGCTAACTACGAGCAGTACTTC. Encoded protein: CASSLWDANYEQYF.